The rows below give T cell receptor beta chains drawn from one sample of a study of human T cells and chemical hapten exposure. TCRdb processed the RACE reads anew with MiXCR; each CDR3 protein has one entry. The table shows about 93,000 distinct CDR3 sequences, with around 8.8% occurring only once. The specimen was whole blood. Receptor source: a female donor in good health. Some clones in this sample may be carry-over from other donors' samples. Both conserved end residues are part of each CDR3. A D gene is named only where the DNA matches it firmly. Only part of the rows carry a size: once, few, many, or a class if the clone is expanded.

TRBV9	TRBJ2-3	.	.	CASRGLEDTQYF	TGTGCCAGCAGGGGACTTGAGGATACGCAGTATTTT
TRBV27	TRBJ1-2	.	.	CASSFSPPLDDYGYTF	TGTGCCAGCAGTTTCTCCCCTCCACTAGACGACTATGGCTACACCTTC
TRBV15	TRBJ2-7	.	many	CATSRVGQRKSYEQYF	TGTGCCACCAGCAGAGTAGGTCAGAGAAAATCCTACGAGCAGTACTTC
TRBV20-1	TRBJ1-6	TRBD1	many	CSATGTVYSPLHF	TGCAGTGCAACCGGGACAGTCTATTCACCCCTCCACTTT
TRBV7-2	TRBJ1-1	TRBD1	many	CASSLGNRGLIVAFF	TGTGCCAGCAGCTTAGGAAACAGGGGGCTCATTGTAGCTTTCTTT
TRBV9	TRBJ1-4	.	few	CASSVGGTNEKLFF	TGTGCCAGCAGCGTAGGGGGGACTAATGAAAAACTGTTTTTT
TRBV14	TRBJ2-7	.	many	CASSQGLRAYEQYF	TGTGCCAGCAGCCAAGGACTGCGGGCCTACGAGCAGTACTTC
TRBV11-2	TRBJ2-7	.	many	CASSLVGGRRDEQYF	TGTGCCAGCAGCTTAGTCGGGGGGCGTCGTGACGAGCAGTACTTC
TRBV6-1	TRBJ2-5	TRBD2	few	CASSTSGSGGETQYF	TGTGCCAGCAGTACTAGCGGGAGCGGGGGAGAGACCCAGTACTTC
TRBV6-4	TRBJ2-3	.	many	CASSDSTGTDTQYF	TGTGCCAGCAGTGACTCGACAGGCACAGATACGCAGTATTTT
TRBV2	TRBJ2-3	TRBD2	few	CASRAGLAVTNTQYF	TGTGCCAGCAGGGCGGGACTAGCGGTAACCAATACGCAGTATTTT
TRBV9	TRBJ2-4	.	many	CASSSGSGAKNIQYF	TGTGCCAGCAGCTCAGGGTCCGGGGCCAAAAACATTCAGTACTTC
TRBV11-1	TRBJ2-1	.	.	CASRGGYNEQFF	TGTGCCAGCAGGGGGGGATACAATGAGCAGTTCTTC
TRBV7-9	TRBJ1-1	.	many	CASSLEVWAVENTEAFF	TGTGCCAGCAGCCTCGAGGTCTGGGCAGTCGAGAACACTGAAGCTTTCTTT
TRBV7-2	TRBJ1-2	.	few	CASSPDRFHGYTF	TGTGCCAGCAGCCCGGACCGATTCCATGGCTACACCTTC
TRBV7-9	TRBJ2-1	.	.	CASSLARKTYNEQFF	TGTGCCAGCAGCTTAGCGAGGAAAACCTACAATGAGCAGTTCTTC
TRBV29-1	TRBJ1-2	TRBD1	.	CSVEVGQPGYTF	TGCAGCGTTGAAGTGGGACAGCCGGGCTACACCTTC
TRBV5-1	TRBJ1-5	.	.	CASSFAGEGNQPQHF	TGCGCCAGCAGCTTCGCAGGGGAGGGCAATCAGCCCCAGCATTTT
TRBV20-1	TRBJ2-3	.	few	CSASRDTQYF	TGCAGTGCTAGCCGAGATACGCAGTATTTT
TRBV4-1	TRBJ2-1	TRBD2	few	CASSQDGLAGRSREQFF	TGCGCCAGCAGCCAAGACGGACTAGCGGGAAGGTCTCGGGAGCAGTTCTTC
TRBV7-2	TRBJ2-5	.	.	CASSSPFGRGQETQYF	TGTGCCAGCAGCTCACCCTTCGGACGGGGGCAAGAGACCCAGTACTTC
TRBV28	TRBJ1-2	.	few	CASSLTGSGGYTF	TGTGCCAGCAGTTTAACAGGGAGTGGAGGCTACACCTTC
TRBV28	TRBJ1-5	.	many	CASSRKSAQHF	TGTGCCAGCAGCCGTAAATCGGCCCAGCATTTT
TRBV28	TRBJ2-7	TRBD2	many	CASRRLAGGPYEQYF	TGTGCCAGCAGGCGACTAGCGGGAGGCCCCTACGAGCAGTACTTC
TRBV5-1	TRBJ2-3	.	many	CASSLASPDTQYF	TGCGCCAGCAGCTTGGCCTCTCCAGATACGCAGTATTTT
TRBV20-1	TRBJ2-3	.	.	CSARDGLPTDTQYF	TGCAGTGCTAGAGATGGCCTTCCCACAGATACGCAGTATTTT
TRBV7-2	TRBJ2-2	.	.	CASSLGWAGELFF	TGTGCCAGCAGCTTAGGGTGGGCCGGGGAGCTGTTTTTT
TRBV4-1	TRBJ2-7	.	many	CASSQAVISYEQYF	TGCGCCAGCAGCCAAGCAGTAATCTCCTACGAGCAGTACTTC
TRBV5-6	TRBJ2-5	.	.	CASSRLQETQYF	TGTGCCAGCAGCCGCCTACAAGAGACCCAGTACTTC
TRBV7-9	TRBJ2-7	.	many	CASSPTGYEQYF	TGTGCCAGCAGCCCGACAGGATACGAGCAGTACTTC
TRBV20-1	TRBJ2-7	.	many	CSARLGALYEQYF	TGCAGTGCCCGACTTGGGGCGCTCTACGAGCAGTACTTC
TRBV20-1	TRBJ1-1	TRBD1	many	CSAFQQGEYTEAFF	TGCAGTGCTTTCCAACAGGGGGAGTACACTGAAGCTTTCTTT
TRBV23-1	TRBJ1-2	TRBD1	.	CASSQSGGQGHPSAGYTF	TGCGCCAGCAGTCAATCCGGCGGACAGGGGCACCCGTCGGCTGGCTACACCTTC
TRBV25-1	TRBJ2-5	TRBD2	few	CASREGGAASGREETQYF	TGTGCCAGCAGGGAAGGGGGGGCAGCTAGCGGGAGAGAAGAGACCCAGTACTTC
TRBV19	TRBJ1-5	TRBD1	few	CASSMGQFSNQPQHF	TGTGCCAGTAGTATGGGACAGTTTTCCAATCAGCCCCAGCATTTT
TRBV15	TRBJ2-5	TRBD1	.	CATSRDRVQETQYF	TGTGCCACCAGCAGGGACAGGGTCCAAGAGACCCAGTACTTC
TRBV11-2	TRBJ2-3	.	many	CASSFAPEYYTDTQYF	TGTGCCAGCAGCTTCGCCCCGGAATATTATACTGATACGCAGTATTTT
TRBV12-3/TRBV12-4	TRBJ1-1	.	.	CASSLPGRPNTEAFF	TGTGCCAGCAGTTTGCCGGGACGCCCGAACACTGAAGCTTTCTTT
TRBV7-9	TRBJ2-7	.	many	CASSLDHYEQYF	TGTGCCAGCAGCTTAGACCACTACGAGCAGTACTTC
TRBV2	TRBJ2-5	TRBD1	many	CASSGSGGFSQETQYF	TGTGCCAGCAGCGGGTCAGGGGGATTCTCACAAGAGACCCAGTACTTC
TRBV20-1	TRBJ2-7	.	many	CSAVGTGEQYF	TGCAGTGCTGTCGGGACGGGCGAGCAGTACTTC
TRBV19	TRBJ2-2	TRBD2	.	CASRKRENTGELFF	TGTGCCAGTAGGAAGCGGGAGAACACCGGGGAGCTGTTTTTT
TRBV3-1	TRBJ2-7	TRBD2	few	CASSPSGRPLEQYF	TGTGCCAGCAGCCCTAGCGGGAGGCCCCTCGAGCAGTACTTC
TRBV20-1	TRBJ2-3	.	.	CSAKLADTQYF	TGCAGTGCCAAGCTAGCAGATACGCAGTATTTT
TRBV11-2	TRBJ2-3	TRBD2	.	CASSSGTSGRGSTDTQYF	TGTGCCAGCAGCTCTGGGACTAGCGGGAGGGGGAGCACAGATACGCAGTATTTT
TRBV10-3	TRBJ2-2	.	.	CAISEMGSPGELFF	TGTGCCATCAGTGAGATGGGGAGTCCCGGGGAGCTGTTTTTT